Reported below is one T cell receptor (beta chain). Antigen unknown. Trimming shortened V by 2 bases and J by 1 base, and 7 bases separated the two germline ends. CDR1 SNHLY and CDR2 FYNNEI come from the germline V gene. The CDR3 contains 14 residues. The source of the sample is a study of shared clonotypes between healthy human individuals. The repertoire was sequenced with immunoSEQ multiplex PCR; TCRdb's copy has only in-frame clones and lacks some. The data show approximately 500,000 clones, about 96% seen once. Study observations and caveats: Several donors shared 4.5% to 6.5% of their naive CD4 clonotypes. Estimated richness values were generally larger in naive subsets than in memory subsets.

Material for sequencing was naive CD4+ T cells sorted from blood. The subset denotes: CD45RA+ positively selected. The clonotype originates from a woman in her 30s in good health. V and J are TRBV2 and TRBJ2-3; D gene ambiguous. CDR3 in amino acids: CASSEFGRTDTQYF. CDR3 nucleotides: TGTGCCAGCAGTGAATTTGGGCGCACAGATACGCAGTATTTT.